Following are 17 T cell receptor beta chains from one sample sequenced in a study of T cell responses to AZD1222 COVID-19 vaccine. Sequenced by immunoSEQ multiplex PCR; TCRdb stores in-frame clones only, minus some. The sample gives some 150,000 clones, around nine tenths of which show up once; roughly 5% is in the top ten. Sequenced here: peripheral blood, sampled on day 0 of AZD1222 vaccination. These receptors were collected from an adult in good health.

This CDR3 is CASSAYKMDPYEQYF. The CDR3 nucleotides are TGTGCCAGCAGCGCTTACAAGATGGATCCCTACGAGCAGTACTTC. J is TRBJ2-7 and V is TRBV11-2; D is uncertain. CDR3 length: 15 amino acids. V was pared by 5 bases and J by 2 bases, with 16 bases between. Germline V gene lookup returns CDR1 SGHAT and CDR2 FQNNGV.

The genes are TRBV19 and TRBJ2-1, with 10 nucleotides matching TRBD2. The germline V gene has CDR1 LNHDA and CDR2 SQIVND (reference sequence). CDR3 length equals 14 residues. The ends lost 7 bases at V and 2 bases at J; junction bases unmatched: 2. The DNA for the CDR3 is TGTGCCAGTACTAGCGGGAGACCCTACAATGAGCAGTTCTTC. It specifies CASTSGRPYNEQFF. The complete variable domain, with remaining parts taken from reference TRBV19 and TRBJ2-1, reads DGGITQSPKYLFRKEGQNVTLSCEQNLNHDAMYWYRQDPGQGLRLIYYSQIVNDFQKGDIAEGYSVSREKKESFPLTVTSAQKNPTAFYLCASTSGRPYNEQFFGPGTRLTVL.

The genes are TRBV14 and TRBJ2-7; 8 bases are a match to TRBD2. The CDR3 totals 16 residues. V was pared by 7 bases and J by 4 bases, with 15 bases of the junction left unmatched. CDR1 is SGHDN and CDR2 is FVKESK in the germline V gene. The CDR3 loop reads CASTFGKREGIYEQYF. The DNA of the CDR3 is TGTGCCAGCACGTTTGGGAAACGGGAGGGTATTTACGAGCAGTACTTC. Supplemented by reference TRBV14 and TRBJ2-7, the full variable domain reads EAGVTQFPSHSVIEKGQTVTLRCDPISGHDNLYWYRRVMGKEIKFLLHFVKESKQDESGMPNNRFLAERTGGTYSTLKVQPAELEDSGVYFCASTFGKREGIYEQYFGPGTRLTVT.

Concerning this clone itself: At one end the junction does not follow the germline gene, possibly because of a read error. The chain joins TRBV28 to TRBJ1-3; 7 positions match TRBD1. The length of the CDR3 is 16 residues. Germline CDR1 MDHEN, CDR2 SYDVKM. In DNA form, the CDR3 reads TGTGCCAGCAGTTCCCCGACAGGGCCCTCTGGGAACACCATATATTTT. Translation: CASSSPTGPSGNTIYF. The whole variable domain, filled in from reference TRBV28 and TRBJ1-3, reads DVKVTQSSRYLVKRTGEKVFLECVQDMDHENMFWYRQDPGLGLRLIYFSYDVKMKEKGDIPEGYSVSREKKERFSLILESASTNQTSMYLCASSSPTGPSGNTIYFGEGSWLTVV.

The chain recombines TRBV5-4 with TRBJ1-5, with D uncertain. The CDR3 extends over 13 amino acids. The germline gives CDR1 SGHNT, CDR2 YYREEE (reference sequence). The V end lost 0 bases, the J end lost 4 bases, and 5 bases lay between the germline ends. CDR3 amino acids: CASSLGTNQPQHF. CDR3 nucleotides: TGTGCCAGCAGCTTGGGCACAAATCAGCCCCAGCATTTT.

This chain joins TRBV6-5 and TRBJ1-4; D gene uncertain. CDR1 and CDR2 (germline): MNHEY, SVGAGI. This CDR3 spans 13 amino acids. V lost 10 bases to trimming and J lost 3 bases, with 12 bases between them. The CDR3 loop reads CATSTRSNEKLFF. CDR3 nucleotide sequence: TGTGCCACCTCCACCAGGTCTAATGAAAAACTGTTTTTT.

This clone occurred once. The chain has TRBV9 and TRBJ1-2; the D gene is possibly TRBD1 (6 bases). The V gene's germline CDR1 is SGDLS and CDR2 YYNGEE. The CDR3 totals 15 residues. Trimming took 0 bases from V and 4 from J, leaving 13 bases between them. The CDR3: CASSVEGGHSYGYTF. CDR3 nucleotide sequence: TGTGCCAGCAGCGTAGAAGGGGGGCACTCCTATGGCTACACCTTC.

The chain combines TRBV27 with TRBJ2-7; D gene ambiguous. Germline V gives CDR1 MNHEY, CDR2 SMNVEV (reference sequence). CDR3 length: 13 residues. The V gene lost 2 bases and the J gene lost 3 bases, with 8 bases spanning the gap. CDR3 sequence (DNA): TGTGCCAGCAGTTTACAGGAAGGCTACGAGCAGTACTTC. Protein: CASSLQEGYEQYF.

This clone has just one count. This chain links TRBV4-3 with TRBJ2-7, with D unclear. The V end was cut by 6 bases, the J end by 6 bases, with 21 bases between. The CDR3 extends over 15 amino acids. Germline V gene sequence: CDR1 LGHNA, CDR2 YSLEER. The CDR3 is CASSPEVGRRSEQYF. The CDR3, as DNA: TGCGCCAGCAGTCCAGAAGTTGGACGGCGGTCCGAGCAGTACTTC.

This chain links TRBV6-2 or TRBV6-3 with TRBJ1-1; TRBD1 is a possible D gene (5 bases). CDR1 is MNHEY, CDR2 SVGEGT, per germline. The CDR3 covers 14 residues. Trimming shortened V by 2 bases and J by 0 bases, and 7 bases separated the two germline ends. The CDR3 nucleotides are TGTGCCAGCAGTTACAGGGGCTTGAACACTGAAGCTTTCTTT. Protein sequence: CASSYRGLNTEAFF.

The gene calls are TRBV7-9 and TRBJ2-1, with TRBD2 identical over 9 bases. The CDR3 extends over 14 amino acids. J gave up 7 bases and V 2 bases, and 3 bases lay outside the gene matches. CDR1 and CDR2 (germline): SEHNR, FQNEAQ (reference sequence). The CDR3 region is CASSLLLAGNEQFF. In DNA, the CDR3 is TGTGCCAGCAGCTTATTACTAGCGGGTAATGAGCAGTTCTTC.

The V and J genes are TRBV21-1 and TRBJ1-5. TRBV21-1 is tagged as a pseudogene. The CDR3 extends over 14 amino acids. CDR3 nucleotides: TGTGCCAGCAGCTCAGGACCCGTAGGGCAGCCCCAGCATTTT. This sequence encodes CASSSGPVGQPQHF.

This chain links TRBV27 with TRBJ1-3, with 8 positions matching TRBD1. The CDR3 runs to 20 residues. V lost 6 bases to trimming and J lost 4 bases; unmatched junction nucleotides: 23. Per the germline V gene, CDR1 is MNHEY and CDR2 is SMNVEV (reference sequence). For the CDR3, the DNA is TGTGCCAGCAGCCTACCGAATGGACAGGGAGGGATAGACCGGGGAAACACCATATATTTT. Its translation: CASSLPNGQGGIDRGNTIYF.

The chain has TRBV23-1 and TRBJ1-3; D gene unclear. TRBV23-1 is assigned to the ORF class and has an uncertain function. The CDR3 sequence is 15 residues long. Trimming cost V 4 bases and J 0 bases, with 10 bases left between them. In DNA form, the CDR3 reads TGCGCCAGCAGTCCAGAGAACCGCTCTGGAAACACCATATATTTT. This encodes CASSPENRSGNTIYF.

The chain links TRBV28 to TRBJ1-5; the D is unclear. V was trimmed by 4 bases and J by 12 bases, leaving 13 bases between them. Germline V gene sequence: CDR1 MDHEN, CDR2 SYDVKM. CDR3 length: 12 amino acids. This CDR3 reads CASSYSLSGQHF. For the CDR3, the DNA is TGTGCCAGCAGTTACTCCCTCAGTGGCCAGCATTTT.

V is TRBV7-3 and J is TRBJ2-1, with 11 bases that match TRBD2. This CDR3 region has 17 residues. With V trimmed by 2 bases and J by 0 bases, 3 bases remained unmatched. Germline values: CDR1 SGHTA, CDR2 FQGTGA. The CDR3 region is CASSLGTSGSSYNEQFF. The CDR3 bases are TGTGCCAGCAGCTTAGGGACTAGCGGTAGCTCCTACAATGAGCAGTTCTTC. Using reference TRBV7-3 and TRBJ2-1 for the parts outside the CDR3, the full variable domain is GAGVSQTPSNKVTEKGKYVELRCDPISGHTALYWYRQSLGQGPEFLIYFQGTGAADDSGLPNDRFFAVRPEGSVSTLKIQRTERGDSAVYLCASSLGTSGSSYNEQFFGPGTRLTVL.

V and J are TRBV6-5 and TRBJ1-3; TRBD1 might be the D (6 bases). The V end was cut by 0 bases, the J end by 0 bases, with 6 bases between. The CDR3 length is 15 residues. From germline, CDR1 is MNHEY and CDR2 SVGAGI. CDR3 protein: CASSYSGASGNTIYF. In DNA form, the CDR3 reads TGTGCCAGCAGTTACTCGGGGGCCTCTGGAAACACCATATATTTT.